This TCR beta chain was sequenced for a study of blood T cell repertoires in COVID-19. Whole-study context: Samples came from the United States, Italy and Spain, spanning acute and convalescent COVID-19. Sample material is recorded as cDNA or gDNA derived from T cells, B-cell-depleted T cells, or PBMCs.

Original processing notes: Researchers report that nucleated cell counts were estimated from reference gene primer amplification. Some clones are missing from TCRdb's copy, which holds only in-frame ones; the method was immunoSEQ multiplex PCR. D and trimming come from the DNA, and the V and J calls and clone size come from that table. The table records under 250,000 clones, around 86% of them present only once. This CDR3 has 15 residues. CDR1 is SEHNR and CDR2 is FQNEAQ in the germline V gene (reference sequence). Trimming removed 5 bases from V and 4 bases from J, with 17 bases in between. V gene TRBV7-9 combines with J gene TRBJ1-1, with D unresolved. This clonotype originated in a man aged 25-45 years who had recovered from COVID-19. Sequencing used peripheral blood. The CDR3 DNA follows: TGTGCCAGCAGCCGCTCCCCCACACGAGGCACTGAAGCTTTCTTT. Its translation is CASSRSPTRGTEAFF.